The sequence of this T cell receptor (beta chain) was determined in a study of cytomegalovirus exposure and HLA in healthy donors (dated by TCRdb to 2017 to 2019). About the full investigation: An earlier analysis of several hundred of the donors reported 250 to 350 Gb of sequence data and 120 million or so unique TCR beta sequences from 150 million to 200 million T cells. About 280 gigabases of sequencing data and around 87 million unique TCR sequences were included in an early release covering about 620 HLA-typed donors. Among the roughly 400 genotyped donors, under 90% belonged to the genetic ancestry cluster associated with self-reported Caucasian donors. The aim of the study was to test whether cataloging public T cell receptors could identify signatures of past pathogen exposure. The T cell repertoires of around 730 subjects were profiled by immunosequencing and related to cytomegalovirus serostatus. A separate validation cohort of about 110 different subjects was used in addition to the roughly 670-subject first cohort. To predict cytomegalovirus infection status, the study combined high-throughput TCR immunosequencing, statistical association of individual TCRs with disease status, and machine learning. A later analysis re-analyzed previously published TCR beta repertoires from roughly 630 donors and added high-resolution HLA genotyping to study TCR occurrence patterns. Rather than drawing on any new phenotypic data, the later analysis identified candidate immune exposures from TCR beta sequences and the way those sequences occurred across donors. An earlier analysis of about 600 of the donors used high-throughput TCR beta sequencing to judge whether each TCR beta V gene segment behaved as functional or pseudogenic. Donor age, sex, ethnicity and CMV serostatus were collected together with the repertoire data. A later genetic analysis took genome-wide SNP genotypes for about 65% of the roughly 670 donors and used that subset as a discovery cohort. Every repertoire in the discovery cohort had been generated on one and the same sequencing platform. Class I and class II HLA loci were covered by the typing at four-digit resolution. Typing coverage differed by locus: A, B, C, DRB1 and DQB1 were typed in about 620-640 donors, DQA1 in roughly 500, DPA1 in approximately 610, and DPB1 in just under 490. Roughly five DR-DQ haplotypes were handled as single units for association and clustering, since linkage in the cohort was strong. Among under 450 genotyped donors of the cohort, an average of 235,054 unique TCR beta nucleotide sequences were sequenced per donor, approximately 20% of them non-productive.

Broad study findings and their caveats: A total of 150 to 200 TCR beta chains were listed by the study as associated with cytomegalovirus. A few of the identified cytomegalovirus-associated TCR beta chains were confirmed in vitro to be specific for cytomegalovirus antigens. Compared with the roughly 670-donor mean, donors in an Asian-associated ancestry cluster had fewer N-insertions in productive TCRs, according to a later genetic analysis. According to a later analysis, TCR association rates differed among HLA loci, with DRB1 alleles showing the most associated TCRs and HLA-C alleles showing the fewest. The classifier was reported to diagnose cytomegalovirus status with high specificity and sensitivity in both the original and validation cohorts. The cohort was sequenced for TCR beta chains only, and without alpha or paired-chain data the features that could be detected were limited. The 87-base-pair reads could not distinguish some IMGT-functional V segments, including TRBV6-2 and TRBV6-3, so those segments were excluded. Assigning TCR associations to individual alleles was difficult when HLA alleles, especially DR and DQ, strongly co-occurred. A further reported finding was that TCR beta sequences accurately predicted the HLA-A and HLA-B alleles for most subjects in the first cohort. The authors suggested that the approach could potentially be generalized to other disease states and immunological phenotypes. According to a later analysis, most CMV-associated TCR beta chains appeared to be HLA-restricted, and the HLA associations seemed to be driven largely by CMV exposure. Seventeen rarely observed V segments, including chromosome 9 orphons, were excluded from the earlier analysis of about 500 of the donors because counts were too low. Linkage disequilibrium might explain the correlated functional status among segregating V segments, but an unknown experimental factor could not be excluded. In an earlier analysis of roughly 560 of the donors, most TCR beta V segments were observed in productive rearrangements about 87% or about 30% of the time, broadly matching IMGT annotations. In a later analysis, 16,951 TCR beta sequences were associated with specific HLA alleles at a false discovery rate of 0.05. The presence/absence analyses assumed that sequencing depth was roughly uniform across donors, and that assumption may not be true. A later analysis found that HLA-associated TCR beta chains were more clonally expanded and had lower generation probabilities than equally common non-associated chains. Immune exposure information for the cohort was limited to CMV serostatus. V-gene and J-gene trimming of TCR beta chains was associated with a missense DCLRE1C variant in a later genetic analysis, and the association was replicated in an independent cohort. Because HLA typing was unavailable for some donors at each locus, only the typed subset was used in association tests. Across donors, most TCR sequences were observed very rarely, whereas some public TCRs were present in many individuals. A group of highly shared sequence variants was considered likely to be a technical artifact of the sequencing pipeline. According to a later analysis, parvovirus B19, influenza, CMV and Epstein-Barr virus appeared linked to several top co-occurrence clusters.

The trim is 4 bases for V and 1 base for J, with a gap of 19 bases between the germline ends. The germline V gene encodes CDR1 LGHNA and CDR2 YNFKEQ. The CDR3 covers 17 residues, taking in both the cysteine and the phenylalanine. Just the 51-base CDR3 DNA is kept, in frame starting at base 1. This clone was counted a single time. What this receptor recognizes is not known. Base qualities are missing; no much larger clone stands one base away. The cohort consisted of 670 or so healthy bone marrow donors. All cohort members were sampled while nominally healthy, although unrecorded immune exposures were likely present. The donor was CMV seropositive and belonged to the group of more than 250 seropositive cohort members. A peripheral blood sample was provided by each donor, and peripheral blood mononuclear cells were used for TCR beta sequencing. Genomic DNA extraction from the blood cell samples was performed with the Qiagen DNeasy Blood Extraction Kit.

The method was the immunoSEQ multiplex PCR assay. For the multiplex PCR, a mixture combining 60 forward primers for TCR Vbeta segments and 13 reverse primers for TCR Jbeta segments was used. A multiplex PCR assay on genomic DNA amplified the CDR3 region of rearranged TCR beta genes. On the Illumina HiSeq System, the amplified TCR beta libraries were sequenced as 87-base-pair reads. Per the original workflow: In a later analysis, tens of millions of unique TCR beta chains were counted across the roughly 610 repertoires, and roughly 10 million of these chains were shared by at least two donors. A nearest-neighbor algorithm error-corrected the raw reads and collapsed the reads into unique sequences, merging closely related sequences to remove PCR and sequencing errors. CDR3 sequences were aligned to IMGT reference sequences to assign V, D and J gene segments. Each retained sequence needed at least a six-nucleotide match to both a V gene segment and a J gene segment. A rearrangement was called productive if the CDR3 had no stop codons and remained in frame with V and J, and every other rearrangement was called non-productive. Following IMGT convention, CDR3 was defined as the stretch from the second conserved V-encoded cysteine to the conserved J-encoded phenylalanine. The earlier analysis of about 530 of the donors excluded any sequence lacking an unambiguous match to a single V gene segment. An earlier analysis of 550 to 650 of the donors classified V segments as functional when productive rearrangements were above 56.7% and as segregating when the standard deviation between donors was above 5%. A statistical classification framework was built for diagnosing cytomegalovirus status from the catalog of TCR beta chain sequences. In a later analysis, V and J genes were assigned by comparing TCR nucleotide sequences against IMGT/GENE-DB human TR gene sequences. The TCRdist pipeline was used in a later analysis to assign CDR3 sequences and most-parsimonious VDJ recombination scenarios. In a later analysis, each TCR beta chain was defined by its CDR3 amino acid sequence together with its V-gene family, and reads lacking a unique V-gene family were excluded. To address suspected cross-contamination and a sequencing artifact, a later analysis removed approximately 590 highly shared, low-generation-probability nucleotide sequences. A later analysis calculated a clonal expansion index for each public chain from normalized within-repertoire ranks of inferred template counts. In a later analysis, generation probabilities were computed using a VDJ recombination model fitted to out-of-frame rearrangements, and the results were checked against IGoR. In a later analysis, TCR-TCR, TCR-HLA and TCR-CMV co-occurrence was scored with hypergeometric tests, and a repertoire-size bias correction was applied to TCR pairs. False discovery rates were estimated in a later analysis by permuting HLA or CMV assignments 20 times. In a later analysis, co-occurring TCRs were grouped with DBSCAN, and TCRdist sequence similarity was added when clustering was performed within HLA-allele-positive subsets. Repertoires with fewer than 30,000 or more than 120,000 public chains were left out of co-occurrence clustering, as were about 5 repertoires with anomalous nucleotide sharing. TCRdb's version of the immuneACCESS table is confined to in-frame rearrangements and falls short of the full clone set. An unresolved V gene accounts for under half of the shortfall where checked; the remainder is of unknown origin. D and trimming were read from the DNA, whereas the V and J calls and clone size are those reported in that table. Here the sample has over 150,000 clones; about 65% occur a single time. The top ten clonotypes cover 3.5% to 5% of the sample.

The origin of this receptor is a woman under 30 in good health and CMV-seropositive. The sequence is built from TRBV4-2 and TRBJ1-2; the D gene is possibly TRBD1, with 5 bases matching. The sequencing sample was made of PBMCs. The CDR3 here reads CASSRATRQTFNYGYTF. The nucleotide sequence reads TGTGCCAGCAGCCGAGCGACCAGACAGACCTTTAACTATGGCTACACCTTC.